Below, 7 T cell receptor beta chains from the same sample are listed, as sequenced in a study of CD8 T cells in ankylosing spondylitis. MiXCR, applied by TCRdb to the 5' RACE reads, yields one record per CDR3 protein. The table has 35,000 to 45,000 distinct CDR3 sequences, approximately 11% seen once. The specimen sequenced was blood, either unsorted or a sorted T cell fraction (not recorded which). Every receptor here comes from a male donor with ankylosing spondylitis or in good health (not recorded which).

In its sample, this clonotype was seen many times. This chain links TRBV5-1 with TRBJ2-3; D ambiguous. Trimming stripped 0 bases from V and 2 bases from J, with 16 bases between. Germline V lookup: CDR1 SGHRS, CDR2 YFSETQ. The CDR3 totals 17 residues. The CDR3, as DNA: TGCGCCAGCAGCTTGGCCTTGTTGGCGACCTCCACAGATACGCAGTATTTT. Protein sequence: CASSLALLATSTDTQYF.

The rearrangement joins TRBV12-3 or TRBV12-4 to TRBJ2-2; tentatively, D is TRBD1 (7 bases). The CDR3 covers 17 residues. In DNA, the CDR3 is TGTACCATCAAGACCTCCGAGGAGGGACAGACAACCGGGGAGCTGTTTTTT. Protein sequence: CTIKTSEEGQTTGELFF.

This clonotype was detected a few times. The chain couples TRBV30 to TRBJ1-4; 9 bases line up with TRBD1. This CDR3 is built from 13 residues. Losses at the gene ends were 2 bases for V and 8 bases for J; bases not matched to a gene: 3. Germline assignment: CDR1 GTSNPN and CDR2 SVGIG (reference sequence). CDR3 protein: CAWSWDRDEKLFF. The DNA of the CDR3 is TGTGCCTGGAGTTGGGACAGGGACGAAAAACTGTTTTTT.

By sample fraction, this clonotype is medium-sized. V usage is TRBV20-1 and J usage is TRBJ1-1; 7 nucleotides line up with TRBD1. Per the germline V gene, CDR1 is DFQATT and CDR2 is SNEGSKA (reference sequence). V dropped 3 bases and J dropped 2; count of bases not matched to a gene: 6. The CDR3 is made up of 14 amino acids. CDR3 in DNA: TGCAGTGCTAGTAAGGGGGCTTCAAACACTGAAGCTTTCTTT. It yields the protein CSASKGASNTEAFF.

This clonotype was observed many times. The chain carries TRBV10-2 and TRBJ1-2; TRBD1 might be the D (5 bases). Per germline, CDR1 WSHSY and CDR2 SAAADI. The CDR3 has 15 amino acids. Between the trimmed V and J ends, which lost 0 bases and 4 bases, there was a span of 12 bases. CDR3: CASSESGRVGYGYTF. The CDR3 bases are TGCGCCAGCAGTGAGTCCGGCAGGGTAGGCTATGGCTACACCTTC.

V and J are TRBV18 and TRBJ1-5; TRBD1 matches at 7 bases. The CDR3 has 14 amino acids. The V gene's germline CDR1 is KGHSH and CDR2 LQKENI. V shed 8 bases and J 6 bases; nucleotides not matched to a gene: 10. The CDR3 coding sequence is TGTGCCAGCACCCGGACAGGCGGGGTTCAGCCCCAGCATTTT. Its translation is CASTRTGGVQPQHF.

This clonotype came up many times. The CDR3 DNA reads as TGTGCCAGCAGTTTCCGGGGGGCGCGAAATGGTCAGCCCCAGCATTTT. Translating gives CASSFRGARNGQPQHF. The rearrangement joins TRBV28 to TRBJ1-5; tentatively, D is TRBD1 (6 bases). Between the trimmed V and J ends, which lost 3 bases and 6 bases, there was a span of 18 bases. Germline assignment: CDR1 MDHEN and CDR2 SYDVKM. The CDR3 length is 16 residues.